This TCR beta chain was sequenced during a study of graft-versus-host responses after intestinal transplantation. Overall study: Each of the recipients got a multivisceral, liver-intestinal, or isolated intestinal transplant. General observations from the study: Maximum circulating GvH clone levels tracked with early post-transplant HvG decreases. High graft-versus-host to host-versus-graft clonal ratios were seen in allografts of patients with graft-donor T cell macrochimerism. Detection of GvH clones occurred in recipient marrow, and some had their first appearance in ileum or blood.

The germline V gene encodes CDR1 SEHNR and CDR2 FQNEAQ (reference sequence). The CDR3 covers 16 residues. V trimming: 0 bases; J trimming: 0 bases; junction bases outside the gene matches: 5. Profiled with immunoSEQ multiplex PCR; TCRdb holds only in-frame clones, not every one. Among some 90,000 clones listed, 90% were seen once. A note on this clone: Its target is not known.

Sequencing used unstimulated CD4+ T cells sorted from spleen or lymph node cells, obtained before intestinal transplant. The chain carries TRBV7-9 and TRBJ2-7, with 7 bases fitting TRBD1. This receptor was identified in a human donor who received an intestinal transplant. The chain's CDR3 is CASSLATGTSSYEQYF. CDR3 sequence (DNA): TGTGCCAGCAGCTTAGCGACAGGGACGAGCTCCTACGAGCAGTACTTC.